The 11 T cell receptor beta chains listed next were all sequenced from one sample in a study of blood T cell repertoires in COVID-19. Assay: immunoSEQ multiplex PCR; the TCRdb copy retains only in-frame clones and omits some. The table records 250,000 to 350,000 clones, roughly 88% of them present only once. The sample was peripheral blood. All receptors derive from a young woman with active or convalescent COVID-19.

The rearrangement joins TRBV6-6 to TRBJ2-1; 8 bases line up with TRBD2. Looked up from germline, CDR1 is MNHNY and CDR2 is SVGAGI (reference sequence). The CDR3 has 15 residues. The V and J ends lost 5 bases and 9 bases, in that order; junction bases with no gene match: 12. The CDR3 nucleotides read TGTGCCAGCAGTCTTGGGACTAGAAGAAATAGTGAGCAGTTCTTC. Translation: CASSLGTRRNSEQFF.

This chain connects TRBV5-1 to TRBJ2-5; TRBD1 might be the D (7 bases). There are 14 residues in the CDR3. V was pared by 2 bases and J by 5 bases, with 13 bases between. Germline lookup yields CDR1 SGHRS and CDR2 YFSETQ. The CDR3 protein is CASSFQGGLETQYF. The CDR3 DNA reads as TGCGCCAGCAGCTTTCAGGGGGGCCTTGAGACCCAGTACTTC.

The CDR3 nucleotides are TGTGCCAGCAGCCAACTACAGGGGGCTGGCGGCTACACCTTC. This translates into CASSQLQGAGGYTF. This chain uses TRBV7-9 with TRBJ1-2, with TRBD1 matching over 9 bases. The V and J ends lost 5 bases and 8 bases, in that order; junction bases with no gene match: 9. This CDR3 has 14 residues. The germline V gene encodes CDR1 SEHNR and CDR2 FQNEAQ (reference sequence).

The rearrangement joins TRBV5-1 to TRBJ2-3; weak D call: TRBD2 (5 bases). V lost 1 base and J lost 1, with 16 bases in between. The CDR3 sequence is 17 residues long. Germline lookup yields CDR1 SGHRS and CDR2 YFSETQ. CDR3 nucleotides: TGCGCCAGCAGCTTGCGTTCACTAGACTCCGGCACAGATACGCAGTATTTT. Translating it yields CASSLRSLDSGTDTQYF.

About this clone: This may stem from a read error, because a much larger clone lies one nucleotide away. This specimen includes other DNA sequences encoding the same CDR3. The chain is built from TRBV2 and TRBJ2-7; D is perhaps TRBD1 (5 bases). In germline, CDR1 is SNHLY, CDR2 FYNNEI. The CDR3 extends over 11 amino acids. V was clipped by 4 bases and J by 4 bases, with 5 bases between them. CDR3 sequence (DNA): TGTGCCAGCAGTGCAGGGTACGAGCAGTACTTC. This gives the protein CASSAGYEQYF.

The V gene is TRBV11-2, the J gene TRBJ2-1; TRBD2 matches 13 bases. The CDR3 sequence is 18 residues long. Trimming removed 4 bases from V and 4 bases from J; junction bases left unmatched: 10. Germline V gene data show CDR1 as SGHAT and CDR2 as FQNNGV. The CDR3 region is CASSSEWTSGGPYNEQFF. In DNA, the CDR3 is TGTGCCAGCAGCTCCGAATGGACTAGCGGGGGCCCTTACAATGAGCAGTTCTTC.

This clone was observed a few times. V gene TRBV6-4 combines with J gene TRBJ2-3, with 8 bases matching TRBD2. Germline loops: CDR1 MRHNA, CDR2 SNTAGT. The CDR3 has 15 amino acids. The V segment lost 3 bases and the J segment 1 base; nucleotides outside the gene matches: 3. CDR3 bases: TGTGCCAGCAGTGAAAGCGGGGGCGGCACAGATACGCAGTATTTT. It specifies CASSESGGGTDTQYF.

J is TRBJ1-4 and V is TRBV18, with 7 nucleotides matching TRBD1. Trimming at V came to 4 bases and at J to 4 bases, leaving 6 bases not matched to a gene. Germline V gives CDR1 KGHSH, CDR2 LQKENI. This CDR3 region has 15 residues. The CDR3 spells CASSRQTGRNEKLFF. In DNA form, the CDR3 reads TGTGCCAGCTCACGACAGACAGGGCGTAATGAAAAACTGTTTTTT.

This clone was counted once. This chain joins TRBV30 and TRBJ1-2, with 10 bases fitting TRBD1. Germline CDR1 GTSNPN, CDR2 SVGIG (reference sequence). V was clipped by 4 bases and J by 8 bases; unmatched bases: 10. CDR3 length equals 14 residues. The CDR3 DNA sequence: TGTGCCTGGAAGGGGACTGGGACAGGGGTGGGCTACACCTTC. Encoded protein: CAWKGTGTGVGYTF.

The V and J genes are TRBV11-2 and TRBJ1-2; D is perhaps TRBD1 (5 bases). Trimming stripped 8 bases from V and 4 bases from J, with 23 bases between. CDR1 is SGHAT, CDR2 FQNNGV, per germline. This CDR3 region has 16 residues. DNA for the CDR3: TGTGCCAGCCACGGACCGCTACAGGCGCTTGGCTATGGCTACACCTTC. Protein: CASHGPLQALGYGYTF.

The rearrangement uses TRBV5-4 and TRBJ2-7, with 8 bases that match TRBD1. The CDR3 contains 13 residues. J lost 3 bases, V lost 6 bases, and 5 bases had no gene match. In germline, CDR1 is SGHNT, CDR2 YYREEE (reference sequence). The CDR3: CASNRQGYYEQYF. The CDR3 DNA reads TGTGCCAGCAACCGACAGGGGTACTACGAGCAGTACTTC.